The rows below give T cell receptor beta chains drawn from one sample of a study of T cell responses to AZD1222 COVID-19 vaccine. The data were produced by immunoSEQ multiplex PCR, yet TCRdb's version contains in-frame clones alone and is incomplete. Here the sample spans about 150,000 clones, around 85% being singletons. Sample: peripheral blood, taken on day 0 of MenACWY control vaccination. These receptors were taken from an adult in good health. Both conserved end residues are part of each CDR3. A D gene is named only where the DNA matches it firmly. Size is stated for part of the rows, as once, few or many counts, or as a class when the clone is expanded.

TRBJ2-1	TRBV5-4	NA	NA	CASSPDLLSGGRNNEQFF	TGTGCCAGCAGCCCAGACCTCCTCTCGGGGGGCCGGAACAATGAGCAGTTCTTC
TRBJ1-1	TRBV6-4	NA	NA	CASSGSAGFGTEAFF	TGTGCCAGCAGTGGGTCGGCAGGGTTTGGGACTGAAGCTTTCTTT
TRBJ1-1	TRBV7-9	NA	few	CASSSSTRAFF	TGTGCCAGCAGCTCTTCGACCCGAGCTTTCTTT
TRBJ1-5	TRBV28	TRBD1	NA	CASSPQTGNQPQHF	TGTGCCAGCAGTCCCCAGACAGGGAATCAGCCCCAGCATTTT
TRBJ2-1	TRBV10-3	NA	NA	CAISAGGNEQFF	TGTGCCATCAGTGCTGGCGGGAATGAGCAGTTCTTC
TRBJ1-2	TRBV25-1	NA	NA	CASSPGASYGYTF	TGTGCCAGCAGTCCCGGGGCTTCGTATGGCTACACCTTC
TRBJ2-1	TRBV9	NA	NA	CASSVEEGSYNEQFF	TGTGCCAGCAGCGTAGAGGAGGGATCCTACAATGAGCAGTTCTTC
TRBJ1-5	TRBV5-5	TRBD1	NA	CASSLTGGQPQHF	TGTGCCAGCAGCTTAACAGGGGGTCAGCCCCAGCATTTT
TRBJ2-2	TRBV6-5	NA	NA	CASIYPGELFF	TGTGCCAGCATTTACCCCGGGGAGCTGTTTTTT
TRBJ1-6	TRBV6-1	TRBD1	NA	CASSEVGQGGSPLHF	TGTGCCAGCAGTGAAGTTGGACAGGGAGGATCACCCCTCCACTTT
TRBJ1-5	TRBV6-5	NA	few	CASFLGALDGAQHF	TGTGCCAGCTTCCTCGGGGCCCTCGATGGAGCCCAGCATTTT
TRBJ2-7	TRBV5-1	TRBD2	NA	CASRILAGGTYEQYF	TGCGCCAGCCGTATCTTGGCGGGAGGGACCTACGAGCAGTACTTC
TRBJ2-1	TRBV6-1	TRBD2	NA	CASSEQLAGLGNEQFF	TGTGCCAGCAGTGAACAGCTAGCGGGATTAGGAAATGAGCAGTTCTTC
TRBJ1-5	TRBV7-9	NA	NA	CASSIGGGTQPQHF	TGTGCCAGCAGCATAGGCGGGGGGACTCAGCCCCAGCATTTT
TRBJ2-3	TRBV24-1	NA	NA	CATSDLGAGRTDTQYF	TGTGCCACCAGTGATCTAGGGGCAGGTCGCACAGATACGCAGTATTTT
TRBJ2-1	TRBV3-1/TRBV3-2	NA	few	CASSQERGYNEQFF	TGTGCCAGCAGCCAAGAGCGGGGTTACAATGAGCAGTTCTTC
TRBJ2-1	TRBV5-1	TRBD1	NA	CASSTPMTGTDEQFF	TGCGCCAGCAGCACCCCGATGACAGGGACCGATGAGCAGTTCTTC
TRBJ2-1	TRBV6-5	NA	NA	CASSPSGIEQFF	TGTGCCAGCAGTCCCTCAGGGATTGAGCAGTTCTTC
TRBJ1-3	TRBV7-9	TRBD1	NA	CASRPWGQGTGNTIYF	TGTGCCAGCAGACCCTGGGGACAGGGGACTGGAAACACCATATATTTT
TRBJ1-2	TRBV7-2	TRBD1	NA	CASSLAPGQIYTF	TGTGCCAGCAGCTTAGCCCCGGGACAGATTTACACCTTC
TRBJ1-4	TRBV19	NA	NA	CASKAEGKEKLFF	TGTGCCAGTAAAGCCGAGGGGAAAGAAAAACTGTTTTTT
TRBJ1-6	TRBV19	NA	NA	CASSIPLRNSPLHF	TGTGCCAGTAGTATTCCCCTCCGTAATTCACCCCTCCACTTT
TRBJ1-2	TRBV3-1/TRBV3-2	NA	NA	CASSIGGGANYGYTF	TGTGCCAGCAGCATTGGGGGGGGAGCTAACTATGGCTACACCTTC